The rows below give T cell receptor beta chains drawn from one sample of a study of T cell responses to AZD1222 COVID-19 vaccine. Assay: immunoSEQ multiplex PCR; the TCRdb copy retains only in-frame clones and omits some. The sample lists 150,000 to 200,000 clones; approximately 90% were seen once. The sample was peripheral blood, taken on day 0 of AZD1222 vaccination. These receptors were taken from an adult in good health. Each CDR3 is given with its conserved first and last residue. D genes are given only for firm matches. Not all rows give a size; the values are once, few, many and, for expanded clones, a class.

CDR3 protein: CASSVRQGANIQYF; V gene: TRBV14; clone size: .; CDR3 length: 14; D gene: TRBD1; J gene: TRBJ2-4
CDR3 protein: CASSPKGGPNYEQYF; V gene: TRBV5-6; clone size: once; CDR3 length: 15; D gene: .; J gene: TRBJ2-7
CDR3 protein: CASSFAGAGEQFF; V gene: TRBV12-3/TRBV12-4; clone size: .; CDR3 length: 13; D gene: .; J gene: TRBJ2-1
CDR3 protein: CASSQDRASNQPQHF; V gene: TRBV6-5; clone size: .; CDR3 length: 15; D gene: TRBD1; J gene: TRBJ1-5
CDR3 protein: CASRKEPNQPQHF; V gene: TRBV10-3; clone size: .; CDR3 length: 13; D gene: .; J gene: TRBJ1-5
CDR3 protein: CASGGHVNSPLHF; V gene: TRBV4-3; clone size: few; CDR3 length: 13; D gene: .; J gene: TRBJ1-6
CDR3 protein: CASSFAGGGYTF; V gene: TRBV27; clone size: .; CDR3 length: 12; D gene: .; J gene: TRBJ1-2
CDR3 protein: CASSQDQSLGSSPLHF; V gene: TRBV4-2; clone size: once; CDR3 length: 16; D gene: .; J gene: TRBJ1-6
CDR3 protein: CASSGSMGTTDTQYF; V gene: TRBV25-1; clone size: .; CDR3 length: 15; D gene: .; J gene: TRBJ2-3
CDR3 protein: CASLTGLGDGSYGYTF; V gene: TRBV25-1; clone size: .; CDR3 length: 16; D gene: .; J gene: TRBJ1-2
CDR3 protein: CASRPRDDTQYF; V gene: TRBV6-5; clone size: .; CDR3 length: 12; D gene: .; J gene: TRBJ2-3
CDR3 protein: CASSISRGPKPQHF; V gene: TRBV19; clone size: .; CDR3 length: 14; D gene: TRBD1; J gene: TRBJ1-5
CDR3 protein: CASSPSTENTEAFF; V gene: TRBV6-4; clone size: .; CDR3 length: 14; D gene: .; J gene: TRBJ1-1
CDR3 protein: CASSREGAGDSPLHF; V gene: TRBV5-1; clone size: .; CDR3 length: 15; D gene: .; J gene: TRBJ1-6
CDR3 protein: CASSLTGFGEQFF; V gene: TRBV5-5; clone size: .; CDR3 length: 13; D gene: .; J gene: TRBJ2-1
CDR3 protein: CASSLRPQGNLMKGLFF; V gene: TRBV27; clone size: .; CDR3 length: 17; D gene: .; J gene: TRBJ1-4
CDR3 protein: CASGSGLFGYTF; V gene: TRBV14; clone size: .; CDR3 length: 12; D gene: .; J gene: TRBJ1-2
CDR3 protein: CAWSPGGGVAEQYF; V gene: TRBV30; clone size: .; CDR3 length: 14; D gene: TRBD2; J gene: TRBJ2-7
CDR3 protein: CASSPPGAFEAFF; V gene: TRBV18; clone size: .; CDR3 length: 13; D gene: .; J gene: TRBJ1-1
CDR3 protein: CASSIQGGNGYTF; V gene: TRBV19; clone size: .; CDR3 length: 13; D gene: .; J gene: TRBJ1-2
CDR3 protein: CASSRTSRDTEAFF; V gene: TRBV18; clone size: .; CDR3 length: 14; D gene: .; J gene: TRBJ1-1
CDR3 protein: CASSLADRTSDEQYF; V gene: TRBV7-6; clone size: once; CDR3 length: 15; D gene: TRBD2; J gene: TRBJ2-7
CDR3 protein: CASSLTAPNYGYTF; V gene: TRBV3-1/TRBV3-2; clone size: .; CDR3 length: 14; D gene: .; J gene: TRBJ1-2
CDR3 protein: CAISDPPHGQGGYFGETQYF; V gene: TRBV10-3; clone size: .; CDR3 length: 20; D gene: .; J gene: TRBJ2-5
CDR3 protein: CASSLGPFYEQYF; V gene: TRBV3-1/TRBV3-2; clone size: .; CDR3 length: 13; D gene: .; J gene: TRBJ2-7
CDR3 protein: CASSPGLADYEQYF; V gene: TRBV5-4; clone size: .; CDR3 length: 14; D gene: TRBD2; J gene: TRBJ2-7
CDR3 protein: CASSSEGFGANVLTF; V gene: TRBV2; clone size: .; CDR3 length: 15; D gene: .; J gene: TRBJ2-6
CDR3 protein: CASSTRGENEKLFF; V gene: TRBV19; clone size: .; CDR3 length: 14; D gene: TRBD1; J gene: TRBJ1-4
CDR3 protein: CASSDQRTLSGNTIYF; V gene: TRBV6-1; clone size: .; CDR3 length: 16; D gene: .; J gene: TRBJ1-3
CDR3 protein: CASKRGGGYEQYF; V gene: TRBV5-4; clone size: .; CDR3 length: 13; D gene: .; J gene: TRBJ2-7
CDR3 protein: CASSRRVGQGAYGYTF; V gene: TRBV7-2; clone size: .; CDR3 length: 16; D gene: TRBD1; J gene: TRBJ1-2
CDR3 protein: CASSLRGEAFF; V gene: TRBV7-9; clone size: .; CDR3 length: 11; D gene: .; J gene: TRBJ1-1
CDR3 protein: CASSSMNTEAFF; V gene: TRBV5-4; clone size: .; CDR3 length: 12; D gene: .; J gene: TRBJ1-1
CDR3 protein: CASSERATSQYF; V gene: TRBV6-2/TRBV6-3; clone size: once; CDR3 length: 12; D gene: .; J gene: TRBJ2-5
CDR3 protein: CASSLDRGRNEQFF; V gene: TRBV7-2; clone size: .; CDR3 length: 14; D gene: .; J gene: TRBJ2-1
CDR3 protein: CASSLQDRPGKGYTF; V gene: TRBV6-1; clone size: .; CDR3 length: 15; D gene: .; J gene: TRBJ1-2
CDR3 protein: CAISEIGGQFF; V gene: TRBV10-3; clone size: .; CDR3 length: 11; D gene: .; J gene: TRBJ2-1
CDR3 protein: CASSEVRGTTEAFF; V gene: TRBV2; clone size: .; CDR3 length: 14; D gene: .; J gene: TRBJ1-1
CDR3 protein: CATSILQLAGVSNEQFF; V gene: TRBV15; clone size: once; CDR3 length: 17; D gene: TRBD2; J gene: TRBJ2-1
CDR3 protein: CASSSGTGIGNTEAFF; V gene: TRBV5-1; clone size: .; CDR3 length: 16; D gene: TRBD1; J gene: TRBJ1-1
CDR3 protein: CASSYSSGGIAYGYTF; V gene: TRBV6-5; clone size: .; CDR3 length: 16; D gene: TRBD1; J gene: TRBJ1-2
CDR3 protein: CASSFRGGDYEQYF; V gene: TRBV7-2; clone size: .; CDR3 length: 14; D gene: TRBD2; J gene: TRBJ2-7
CDR3 protein: CASSSYDTYGYTF; V gene: TRBV5-6; clone size: few; CDR3 length: 13; D gene: .; J gene: TRBJ1-2
CDR3 protein: CASSLELYSGNTIYF; V gene: TRBV5-5; clone size: .; CDR3 length: 15; D gene: .; J gene: TRBJ1-3